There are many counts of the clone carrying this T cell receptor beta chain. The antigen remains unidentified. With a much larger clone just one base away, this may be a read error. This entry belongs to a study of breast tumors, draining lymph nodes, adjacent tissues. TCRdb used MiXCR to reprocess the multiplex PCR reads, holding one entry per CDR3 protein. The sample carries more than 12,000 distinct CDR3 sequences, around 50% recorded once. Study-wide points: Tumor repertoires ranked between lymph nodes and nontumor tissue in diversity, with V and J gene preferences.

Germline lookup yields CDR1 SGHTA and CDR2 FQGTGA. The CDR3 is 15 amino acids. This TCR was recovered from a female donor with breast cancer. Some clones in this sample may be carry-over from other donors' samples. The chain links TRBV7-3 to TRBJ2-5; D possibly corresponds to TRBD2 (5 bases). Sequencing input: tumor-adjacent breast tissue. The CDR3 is CASSLLPGSTETQHF. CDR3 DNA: TGTGCCAGCAGCTTATTACCGGGGTCCACAGAGACCCAGCACTTC.